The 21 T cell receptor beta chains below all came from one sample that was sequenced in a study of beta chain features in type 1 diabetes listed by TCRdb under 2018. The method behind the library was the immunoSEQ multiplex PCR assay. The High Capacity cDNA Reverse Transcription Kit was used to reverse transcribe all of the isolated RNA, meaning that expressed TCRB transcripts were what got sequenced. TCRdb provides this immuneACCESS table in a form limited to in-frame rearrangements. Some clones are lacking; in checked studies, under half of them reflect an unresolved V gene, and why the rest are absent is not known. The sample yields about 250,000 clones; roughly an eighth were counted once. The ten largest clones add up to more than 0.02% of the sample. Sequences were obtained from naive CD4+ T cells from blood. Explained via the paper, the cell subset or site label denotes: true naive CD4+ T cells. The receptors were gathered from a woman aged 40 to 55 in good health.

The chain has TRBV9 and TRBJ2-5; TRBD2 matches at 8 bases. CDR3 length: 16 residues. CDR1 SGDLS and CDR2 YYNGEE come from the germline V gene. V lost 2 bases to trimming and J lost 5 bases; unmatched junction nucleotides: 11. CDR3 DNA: TGTGCCAGCAGCGTGAAGGCTAGCGGGTTATTGGAGACCCAGTACTTC. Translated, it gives CASSVKASGLLETQYF.

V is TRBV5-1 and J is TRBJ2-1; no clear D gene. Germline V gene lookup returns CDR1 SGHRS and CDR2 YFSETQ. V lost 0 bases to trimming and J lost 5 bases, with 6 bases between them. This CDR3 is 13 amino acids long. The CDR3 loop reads CASSLDGHNEQFF. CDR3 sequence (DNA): TGCGCCAGCAGCTTGGATGGGCACAATGAGCAGTTCTTC.

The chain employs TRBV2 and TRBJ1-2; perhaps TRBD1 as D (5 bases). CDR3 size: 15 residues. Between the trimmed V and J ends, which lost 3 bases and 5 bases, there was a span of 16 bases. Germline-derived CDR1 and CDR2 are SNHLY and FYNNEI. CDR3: CASSDRTPPYYGYTF. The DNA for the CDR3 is TGTGCCAGCAGTGACCGGACACCCCCGTATTATGGCTACACCTTC.

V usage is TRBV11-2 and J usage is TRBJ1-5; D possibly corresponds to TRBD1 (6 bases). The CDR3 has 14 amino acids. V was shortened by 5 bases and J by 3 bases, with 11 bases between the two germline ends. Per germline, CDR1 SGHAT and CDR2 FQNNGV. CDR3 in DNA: TGTGCCAGCAGCCCAGGGGCCCCCAATCAGCCCCAGCATTTT. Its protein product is CASSPGAPNQPQHF.

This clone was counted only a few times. CDR3 region: CASSEAPAVGPETQYF. CDR3 nucleotides: TGTGCCAGCAGTGAAGCGCCGGCAGTGGGCCCAGAGACCCAGTACTTC. The chain carries TRBV2 and TRBJ2-5; no definite D call. From germline, CDR1 is SNHLY and CDR2 FYNNEI. The CDR3 length is 16 residues. Trimming removed 0 bases from V and 4 bases from J, with 15 bases in between.

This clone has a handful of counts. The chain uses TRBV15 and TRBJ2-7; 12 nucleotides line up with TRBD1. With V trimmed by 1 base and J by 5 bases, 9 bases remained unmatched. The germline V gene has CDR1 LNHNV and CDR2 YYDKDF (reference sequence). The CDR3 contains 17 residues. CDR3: CATSRGYPGQGAHEQYF. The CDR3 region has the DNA TGTGCCACCAGCAGAGGATATCCGGGACAGGGGGCCCACGAGCAGTACTTC.

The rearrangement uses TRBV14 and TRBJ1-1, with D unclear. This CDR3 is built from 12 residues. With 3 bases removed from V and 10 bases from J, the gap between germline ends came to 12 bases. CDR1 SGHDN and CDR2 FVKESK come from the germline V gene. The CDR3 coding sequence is TGTGCCAGCAGCCAGATCGGTTCGGGAGCTTTCTTT. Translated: CASSQIGSGAFF. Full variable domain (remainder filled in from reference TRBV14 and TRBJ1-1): EAGVTQFPSHSVIEKGQTVTLRCDPISGHDNLYWYRRVMGKEIKFLLHFVKESKQDESGMPNNRFLAERTGGTYSTLKVQPAELEDSGVYFCASSQIGSGAFFGQGTRLTVV.

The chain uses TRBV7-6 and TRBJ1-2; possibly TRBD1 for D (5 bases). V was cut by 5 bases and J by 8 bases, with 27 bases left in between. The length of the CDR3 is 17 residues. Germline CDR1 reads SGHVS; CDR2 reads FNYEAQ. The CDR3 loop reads CASSRRPAQDNLGGYTF. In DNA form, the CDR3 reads TGTGCCAGCAGCCGTCGCCCAGCCCAGGACAACTTAGGAGGCTACACCTTC.

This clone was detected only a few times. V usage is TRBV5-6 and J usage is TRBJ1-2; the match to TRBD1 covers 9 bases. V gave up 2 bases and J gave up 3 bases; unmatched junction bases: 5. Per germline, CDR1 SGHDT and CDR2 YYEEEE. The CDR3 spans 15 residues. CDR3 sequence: CASSLGTGRYYGYTF. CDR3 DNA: TGTGCCAGCAGCTTAGGGACAGGGAGGTACTATGGCTACACCTTC.

The CDR3 sequence: CASSPDLAGEQYF. The CDR3 nucleotides read TGCGCCAGCAGCCCCGACCTAGCGGGTGAGCAGTACTTC. This chain links TRBV5-1 with TRBJ2-7; TRBD2 aligns across 8 bases. J was trimmed by 7 bases and V by 4 bases; bases with no gene match: 7. The CDR3 sequence is 13 residues long. CDR1 is SGHRS and CDR2 is YFSETQ in the germline V gene.

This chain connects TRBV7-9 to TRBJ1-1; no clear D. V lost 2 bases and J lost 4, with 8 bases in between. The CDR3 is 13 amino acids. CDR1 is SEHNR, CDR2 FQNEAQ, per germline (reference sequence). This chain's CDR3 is CASSLRVSTEAFF. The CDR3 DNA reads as TGTGCCAGCAGCTTACGGGTGTCCACTGAAGCTTTCTTT. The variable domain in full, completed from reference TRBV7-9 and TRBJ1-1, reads DTGVSQNPRHKITKRGQNVTFRCDPISEHNRLYWYRQTLGQGPEFLTYFQNEAQLEKSRLLSDRFSAERPKGSFSTLEIQRTEQGDSAMYLCASSLRVSTEAFFGQGTRLTVV.

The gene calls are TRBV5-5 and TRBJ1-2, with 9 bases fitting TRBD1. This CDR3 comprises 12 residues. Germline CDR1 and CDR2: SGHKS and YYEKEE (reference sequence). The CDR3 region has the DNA TGTGCGACAGGGGGAGCTAACTATGGCTACACCTTC. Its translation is CATGGANYGYTF.

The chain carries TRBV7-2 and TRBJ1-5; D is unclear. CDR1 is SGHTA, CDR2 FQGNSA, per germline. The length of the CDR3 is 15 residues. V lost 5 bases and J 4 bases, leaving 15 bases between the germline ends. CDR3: CASSAAGVWNQPQHF. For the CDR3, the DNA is TGTGCCAGCAGCGCAGCCGGGGTATGGAATCAGCCCCAGCATTTT.

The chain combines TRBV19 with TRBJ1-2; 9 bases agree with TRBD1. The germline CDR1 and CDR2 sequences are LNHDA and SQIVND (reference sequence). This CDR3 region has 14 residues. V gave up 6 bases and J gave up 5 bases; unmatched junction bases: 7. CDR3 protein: CASRTDRGSYGYTF. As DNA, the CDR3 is TGTGCCAGTAGGACCGACAGGGGGTCTTATGGCTACACCTTC.

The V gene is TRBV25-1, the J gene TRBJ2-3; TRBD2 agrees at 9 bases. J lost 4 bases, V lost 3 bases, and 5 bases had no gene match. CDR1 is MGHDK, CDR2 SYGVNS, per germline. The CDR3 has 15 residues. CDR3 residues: CASSEGAGGADTQYF. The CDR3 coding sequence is TGTGCCAGCAGTGAGGGAGCGGGGGGCGCAGATACGCAGTATTTT.

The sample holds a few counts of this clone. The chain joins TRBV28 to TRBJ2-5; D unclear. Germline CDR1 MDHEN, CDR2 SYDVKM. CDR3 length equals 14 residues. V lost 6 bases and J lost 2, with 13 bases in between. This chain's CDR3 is CASRRPTRQETQYF. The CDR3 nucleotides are TGTGCCAGCAGACGTCCGACACGTCAAGAGACCCAGTACTTC.

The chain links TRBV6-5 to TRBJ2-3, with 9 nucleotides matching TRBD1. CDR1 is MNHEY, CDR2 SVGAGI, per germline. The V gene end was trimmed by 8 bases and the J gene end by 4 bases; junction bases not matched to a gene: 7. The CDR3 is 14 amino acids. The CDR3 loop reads CASVRDRASDTQYF. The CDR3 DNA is TGTGCCAGCGTTAGGGACAGGGCGTCAGATACGCAGTATTTT.

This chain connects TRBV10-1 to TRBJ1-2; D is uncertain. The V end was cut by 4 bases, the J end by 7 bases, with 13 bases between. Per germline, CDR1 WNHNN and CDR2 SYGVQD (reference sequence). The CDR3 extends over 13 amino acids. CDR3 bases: TGCGCCAGCAGTGTGGGAGGCACGGTTGGCTACACCTTC. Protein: CASSVGGTVGYTF.

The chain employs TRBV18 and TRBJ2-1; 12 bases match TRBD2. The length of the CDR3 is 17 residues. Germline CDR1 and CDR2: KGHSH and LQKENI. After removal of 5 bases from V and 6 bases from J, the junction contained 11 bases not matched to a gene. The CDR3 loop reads CASSAQLAGGNLNEQFF. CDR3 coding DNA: TGTGCCAGCTCAGCCCAACTAGCGGGGGGCAACCTCAATGAGCAGTTCTTC.

The CDR3 sequence: CASSPTGFIGYGYTF. Written as DNA, the CDR3 is TGCGCCAGCAGCCCGACAGGGTTTATTGGGTATGGCTACACCTTC. The genes are TRBV5-1 and TRBJ1-2, with 7 bases aligning to TRBD1. The junction had 11 bases not matched to a gene; V was cut back by 4 bases and J by 5 bases. CDR1 is SGHRS and CDR2 is YFSETQ in the germline V gene. This CDR3 region has 15 residues.

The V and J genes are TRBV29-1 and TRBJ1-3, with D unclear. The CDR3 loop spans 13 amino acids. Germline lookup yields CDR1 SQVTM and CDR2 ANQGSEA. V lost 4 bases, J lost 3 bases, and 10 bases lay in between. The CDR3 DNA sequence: TGCAGCGTTGGGGAGGGTTTTGGAAACACCATATATTTT. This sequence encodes CSVGEGFGNTIYF. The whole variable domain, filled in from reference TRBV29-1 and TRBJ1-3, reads SAVISQKPSRDICQRGTSLTIQCQVDSQVTMMFWYRQQPGQSLTLIATANQGSEATYESGFVIDKFPISRPNLTFSTLTVSNMSPEDSSIYLCSVGEGFGNTIYFGEGSWLTVV.